Below are 28 T cell receptor beta chains sequenced from a single sample in a study of shared clonotypes between healthy human individuals. Assay used: immunoSEQ multiplex PCR; TCRdb lists only in-frame clones, some missing. The sample includes about 2.5 million clones, 80% to 95% seen only once; the top ten take more than 0.35%. What was sequenced was naive CD4+ T cells from PBMCs. The subset denotes: CD45RA+ positively selected. The source is a man younger than 35 in good health. Some clones in this sample may be carry-over from other donors' samples.

J is TRBJ2-6 and V is TRBV5-1; 7 positions agree with TRBD1. CDR1 SGHRS and CDR2 YFSETQ come from the germline V gene. This CDR3 is 15 amino acids long. V shed 4 bases and J 3 bases; nucleotides not matched to a gene: 4. The CDR3 protein is CASSADRVGANVLTF. CDR3 in DNA: TGCGCCAGCAGCGCTGACAGGGTTGGGGCCAACGTCCTGACTTTC.

The chain recombines TRBV5-4 with TRBJ2-3; 12 bases line up with TRBD2. CDR3 length equals 16 residues. The junction had 8 bases not matched to a gene; V was cut back by 5 bases and J by 4 bases. From germline, CDR1 is SGHNT and CDR2 YYREEE (reference sequence). The CDR3 here is CASRPASGRAPDTQYF. CDR3 DNA: TGTGCCAGCAGACCTGCTAGCGGGAGGGCCCCAGATACGCAGTATTTT.

This chain joins TRBV5-1 and TRBJ2-3, with a weak D call TRBD1 (6 bases). Deletions cut 4 bases from V and 4 bases from J, with 16 bases between. This CDR3 region has 15 residues. The germline V gene has CDR1 SGHRS and CDR2 YFSETQ. The CDR3 is CASSLTTRTADTQYF. CDR3 nucleotide sequence: TGCGCCAGCAGCCTAACCACTAGGACAGCAGATACGCAGTATTTT.

This clone showed up just once. The chain has TRBV15 and TRBJ2-7; D is perhaps TRBD1 (7 bases). Deletions cut 3 bases from V and 2 bases from J, with 23 bases between. Per the germline V gene, CDR1 is LNHNV and CDR2 is YYDKDF (reference sequence). The CDR3 is 18 amino acids. Here the CDR3 DNA reads TGTGCCACCAGCAGTTCTACAGGGGTAGCGGTACTAACCTACGAGCAGTACTTC. Translated: CATSSSTGVAVLTYEQYF. The full variable domain, its missing parts supplied by reference TRBV15 and TRBJ2-7, is DAMVIQNPRYQVTQFGKPVTLSCSQTLNHNVMYWYQQKSSQAPKLLFHYYDKDFNNEADTPDNFQSRRPNTSFCFLDIRSPGLGDTAMYLCATSSSTGVAVLTYEQYFGPGTRLTVT.

The chain recombines TRBV5-1 with TRBJ2-1, with TRBD2 matching over 8 bases. J was trimmed by 7 bases and V by 0 bases; bases with no gene match: 6. Germline CDR1 is SGHRS and CDR2 is YFSETQ. The CDR3 contains 15 residues. This CDR3 reads CASSLGSGKANEQFF. The DNA of the CDR3 is TGCGCCAGCAGCTTGGGTAGCGGGAAGGCTAATGAGCAGTTCTTC.

This chain uses TRBV28 with TRBJ1-2; D is ambiguous. Germline V gene data show CDR1 as MDHEN and CDR2 as SYDVKM. The V end was cut by 4 bases, the J end by 4 bases, with 10 bases between. The CDR3 contains 13 residues. Here the CDR3 reads CASSSVLPYGYTF. CDR3 sequence (DNA): TGTGCCAGCAGTTCCGTTCTCCCCTATGGCTACACCTTC.

The chain uses TRBV28 and TRBJ1-5, with a tentative D call TRBD1 (6 bases). This CDR3 spans 13 amino acids. CDR1 is MDHEN and CDR2 is SYDVKM in the germline V gene. The V end lost 5 bases, the J end lost 5 bases, and 10 bases lay between the germline ends. DNA of the CDR3: TGTGCCAGCAGTCCGGGACAATATCAGCCCCAGCATTTT. Translating gives CASSPGQYQPQHF.

As DNA, the CDR3 is TGTGCCAGCAGTACCGGAAGGAGTGAGCAGTTCTTC. Amino acids: CASSTGRSEQFF. V usage is TRBV2 and J usage is TRBJ2-1; no definite D call. Trimming removed 5 bases from V and 9 bases from J, with 11 bases in between. This CDR3 comprises 12 residues. Germline CDR1 and CDR2: SNHLY and FYNNEI.

The genes are TRBV6-1 and TRBJ1-1; D gene unclear. Germline values: CDR1 MNHNS, CDR2 SASEGT. Trimming removed 0 bases from V and 3 bases from J, with 5 bases in between. The CDR3 extends over 13 amino acids. The CDR3 reads CASSEALDTEAFF. CDR3 DNA: TGTGCCAGCAGTGAAGCCCTAGACACTGAAGCTTTCTTT.

This chain links TRBV29-1 with TRBJ2-7; 13 bases match TRBD2. The CDR3 loop spans 14 amino acids. With V trimmed by 5 bases and J by 6 bases, 7 bases remained unmatched. Germline V gives CDR1 SQVTM, CDR2 ANQGSEA. The CDR3 loop is CSVWTSGRGGEQYF. CDR3 nucleotide sequence: TGCAGCGTTTGGACTAGCGGGAGAGGAGGCGAGCAGTACTTC.

This rearrangement joins TRBV10-3 to TRBJ2-1; 7 bases align to TRBD1. The J segment lost 0 bases and the V segment lost 6 bases, leaving 2 bases of the junction unmatched. Per germline, CDR1 ENHRY and CDR2 SYGVKD. CDR3 length equals 14 residues. The CDR3 sequence is CAIRRDSSYNEQFF. CDR3 bases: TGTGCCATCAGAAGGGACAGCTCCTACAATGAGCAGTTCTTC.

The chain uses TRBV6-5 and TRBJ1-4; 7 bases are shared with TRBD1. CDR3 length: 14 residues. Germline CDR1 MNHEY, CDR2 SVGAGI. With V trimmed by 8 bases and J by 8 bases, 11 bases remained unmatched. In nucleotides, the CDR3 is TGTGCCAGCGGGGCCCGACAGGGAGGGGAAAAACTGTTTTTT. The encoded protein is CASGARQGGEKLFF.

In DNA, the CDR3 is TGTGCCAGCAGCCAAGGGCGGCTAGCGGGAGAGAATGAGCAGTTCTTC. It translates to CASSQGRLAGENEQFF. The V gene is TRBV14, the J gene TRBJ2-1; the match to TRBD2 covers 10 bases. V was clipped by 1 base and J by 7 bases; unmatched bases: 7. Germline V gene data show CDR1 as SGHDN and CDR2 as FVKESK. The CDR3 length is 16 residues. Full variable domain (outside the CDR3, taken from reference TRBV14 and TRBJ2-1): EAGVTQFPSHSVIEKGQTVTLRCDPISGHDNLYWYRRVMGKEIKFLLHFVKESKQDESGMPNNRFLAERTGGTYSTLKVQPAELEDSGVYFCASSQGRLAGENEQFFGPGTRLTVL.

As concerns this clone: The junction and the germline gene differ at one end; a read error may be behind it. Here the CDR3 reads CASTLTRDLQGYTF. The DNA for the CDR3 is TGTGCCAGCACCTTAACCCGGGACCTACAAGGCTACACCTTC. V and J are TRBV7-2 and TRBJ1-2; weak D call: TRBD1 (5 bases). CDR3 size: 14 residues. Per the germline V gene, CDR1 is SGHTA and CDR2 is FQGNSA.

In the case of this clone: The same CDR3 arises from other DNA sequences in this sample as well. CDR3 sequence reads: CAWSLAGGYNEQFF. In DNA form, the CDR3 reads TGTGCCTGGAGTTTGGCGGGGGGGTACAATGAGCAGTTCTTC. The V and J genes are TRBV30 and TRBJ2-1, with 9 bases aligning to TRBD2. The germline V gene encodes CDR1 GTSNPN and CDR2 SVGIG (reference sequence). The ends lost 2 bases at V and 4 bases at J; junction bases unmatched: 3. CDR3 length: 14 residues. Together with reference TRBV30 and TRBJ2-1, the CDR3 gives the full variable domain: SQTIHQWPATLVQPVGSPLSLECTVEGTSNPNLYWYRQAAGRGLQLLFYSVGIGQISSEVPQNLSASRPQDRQFILSSKKLLLSDSGFYLCAWSLAGGYNEQFFGPGTRLTVL.

J is TRBJ1-2 and V is TRBV6-5; TRBD1 agrees at 8 bases. The germline gives CDR1 MNHEY, CDR2 SVGAGI. The CDR3 is 14 residues long. V trimming: 5 bases; J trimming: 5 bases; junction bases outside the gene matches: 7. The CDR3 DNA reads TGTGCCAGCAGTCCCGCAGGGGGCGGGTATGGCTACACCTTC. Its translation is CASSPAGGGYGYTF.

The gene calls are TRBV7-9 and TRBJ2-7; D gene unclear. CDR1 is SEHNR and CDR2 is FQNEAQ in the germline V gene (reference sequence). Trimming shortened V by 1 base and J by 4 bases, and 11 bases separated the two germline ends. CDR3 size: 14 residues. This chain's CDR3 is CASSLVTEPYEQYF. CDR3 coding DNA: TGTGCCAGCAGCTTAGTGACGGAACCATACGAGCAGTACTTC.

The CDR3 reads CASRGLAGNNEQFF. CDR3 sequence (DNA): TGCGCCAGCAGAGGACTAGCGGGGAACAATGAGCAGTTCTTC. This chain uses TRBV5-1 with TRBJ2-1, with 12 nucleotides matching TRBD2. V lost 5 bases to trimming and J lost 5 bases; unmatched junction nucleotides: 2. The CDR3 spans 14 residues. Germline CDR1 and CDR2: SGHRS and YFSETQ.

This clone was recorded a few times. The V call is TRBV27, the J call TRBJ1-1; a weak D match, TRBD1 (5 bases). Trimming cost V 6 bases and J 5 bases, with 19 bases left between them. The V gene's germline CDR1 is MNHEY and CDR2 SMNVEV (reference sequence). This CDR3 is built from 15 residues. The CDR3 reads CASSLGAGMATEAFF. The CDR3 DNA reads as TGTGCCAGCAGCCTCGGGGCAGGGATGGCGACTGAAGCTTTCTTT.

CDR3 coding DNA: TGCGCCAGCAGCTTGGGACTAGCGGGAATGCAGAACACCGGGGAGCTGTTTTTT. Translating it yields CASSLGLAGMQNTGELFF. The J gene is TRBJ2-2, the V gene TRBV5-1; 11 nucleotides match TRBD2. The V segment lost 0 bases and the J segment 1 base; nucleotides outside the gene matches: 5. This CDR3 comprises 18 residues. Germline V lookup: CDR1 SGHRS, CDR2 YFSETQ.

This clone was observed a single time. This chain uses TRBV6-1 with TRBJ1-2; TRBD1 might be the D (5 bases). CDR1 and CDR2 (germline): MNHNS, SASEGT. Trimming removed 8 bases from V and 8 bases from J, with 18 bases in between. This CDR3 region has 13 residues. CDR3 region: CASSAVGTGGYTF. CDR3 DNA: TGTGCCAGCTCGGCCGTCGGGACGGGCGGCTACACCTTC.

The chain is built from TRBV11-2 and TRBJ2-6, with D perhaps TRBD1 (6 bases). The V gene's germline CDR1 is SGHAT and CDR2 FQNNGV. Trimming took 6 bases from V and 2 from J, leaving 14 bases between them. The CDR3 runs 16 residues. CDR3 loop: CASSWSRGAGANVLTF. CDR3 sequence (DNA): TGTGCCAGCAGTTGGAGCAGGGGTGCTGGGGCCAACGTCCTGACTTTC.

The V and J genes are TRBV6-4 and TRBJ2-1, with D uncertain. The CDR3 spans 16 residues. Germline lookup yields CDR1 MRHNA and CDR2 SNTAGT. V dropped 4 bases and J dropped 0 bases, with 13 bases sitting between them. CDR3 nucleotide sequence: TGTGCCAGCAGTGTTGGGCTGACAAGCTCCTACAATGAGCAGTTCTTC. Its protein product is CASSVGLTSSYNEQFF.

CDR3 region: CASSPRLDQPQHF. The DNA of the CDR3 is TGTGCCAGCTCACCTCGCTTAGATCAGCCCCAGCATTTT. V gene TRBV18 combines with J gene TRBJ1-5; D not resolved. Per the germline V gene, CDR1 is KGHSH and CDR2 is LQKENI. CDR3 length: 13 residues. Trimming took off 3 bases at V and 5 bases at J, with 8 bases between the two ends.

This chain links TRBV14 with TRBJ2-7, with 9 bases matching TRBD1. The V and J ends lost 3 bases and 4 bases, in that order; junction bases with no gene match: 10. Germline V gives CDR1 SGHDN, CDR2 FVKESK. The CDR3 length is 16 residues. CDR3 region: CASSHLPGQGPYEQYF. CDR3 sequence (DNA): TGTGCCAGCAGCCACTTGCCGGGACAGGGACCTTACGAGCAGTACTTC.

The rearrangement joins TRBV11-1 to TRBJ1-1; TRBD1 matches at 7 bases. Germline CDR1 reads SGHAT; CDR2 reads FQDESV (reference sequence). The CDR3 contains 14 residues. The trim removed 1 base at V and 5 bases at J, leaving 4 bases unmatched. CDR3 region: CASSLETGWTEAFF. CDR3 bases: TGTGCCAGCAGCTTAGAGACAGGGTGGACTGAAGCTTTCTTT.

This clone was counted once. The gene calls are TRBV28 and TRBJ2-7, with no clear D. The CDR3 totals 15 residues. CDR1 MDHEN and CDR2 SYDVKM come from the germline V gene. V was cut by 1 base and J by 1 base, with 11 bases left in between. CDR3 bases: TGTGCCAGCAGTTTATTTCAGTCAGATTCCTACGAGCAGTACTTC. It codes for CASSLFQSDSYEQYF.

The CDR3 DNA reads TGTGCCAGCAGTGAGGGTTATAGCAATCAGCCCCAGCATTTT. Translated: CASSEGYSNQPQHF. V and J are TRBV6-6 and TRBJ1-5; D unclear. The CDR3 consists of 14 residues. The V end was cut by 5 bases, the J end by 0 bases, with 8 bases between. CDR1 is MNHNY, CDR2 SVGAGI, per germline (reference sequence).